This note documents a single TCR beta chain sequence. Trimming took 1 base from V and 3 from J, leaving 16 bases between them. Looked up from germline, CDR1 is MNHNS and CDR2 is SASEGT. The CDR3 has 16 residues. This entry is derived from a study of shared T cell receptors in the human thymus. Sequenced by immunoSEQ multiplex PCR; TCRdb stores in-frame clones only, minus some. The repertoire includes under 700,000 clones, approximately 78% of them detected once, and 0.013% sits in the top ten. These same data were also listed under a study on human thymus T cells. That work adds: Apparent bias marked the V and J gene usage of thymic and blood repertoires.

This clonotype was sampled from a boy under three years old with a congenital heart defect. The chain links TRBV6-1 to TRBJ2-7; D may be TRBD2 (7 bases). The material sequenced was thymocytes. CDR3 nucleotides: TGTGCCAGCAGTGAAGAAGGGGGGGTCCACGGCTACGAGCAGTACTTC. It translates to CASSEEGGVHGYEQYF.